The clone carrying this T cell receptor beta chain was recorded many times. This record comes from a study of T cells in Graves' hyperthyroidism and ophthalmopathy. The hyperthyroidism patients had all been newly diagnosed, and their disease duration was under 2 months. Their ages ranged from 18 to 65 years. Diagnoses were established using clinical symptoms, serum thyroxine and TRAb, thyroid ultrasound and orbital computed tomography. Amplification of TCR beta CDR3 regions used RNA as the template. The HTBI primer set served for first-round RT-PCR of the TCR CDR3. TCRdb recomputed calls from the multiplex PCR reads with MiXCR, one row per CDR3 protein. The data hold over 300,000 distinct CDR3 sequences, with approximately 15% observed a single time. The source of this sequence is an older woman with Graves' hyperthyroidism. Sequencing input: blood.

CDR3 sequence reads: CASSTWGGTGNQPQHF. In DNA form, the CDR3 reads TGTGCCAGCAGCACGTGGGGGGGTACTGGCAATCAGCCCCAGCATTTT. The chain joins TRBV27 to TRBJ1-5, with D maybe TRBD1 (5 bases). The V and J ends lost 6 bases and 2 bases respectively, with 17 bases between them. Germline CDR1 MNHEY, CDR2 SMNVEV (reference sequence). The CDR3 has 16 amino acids.